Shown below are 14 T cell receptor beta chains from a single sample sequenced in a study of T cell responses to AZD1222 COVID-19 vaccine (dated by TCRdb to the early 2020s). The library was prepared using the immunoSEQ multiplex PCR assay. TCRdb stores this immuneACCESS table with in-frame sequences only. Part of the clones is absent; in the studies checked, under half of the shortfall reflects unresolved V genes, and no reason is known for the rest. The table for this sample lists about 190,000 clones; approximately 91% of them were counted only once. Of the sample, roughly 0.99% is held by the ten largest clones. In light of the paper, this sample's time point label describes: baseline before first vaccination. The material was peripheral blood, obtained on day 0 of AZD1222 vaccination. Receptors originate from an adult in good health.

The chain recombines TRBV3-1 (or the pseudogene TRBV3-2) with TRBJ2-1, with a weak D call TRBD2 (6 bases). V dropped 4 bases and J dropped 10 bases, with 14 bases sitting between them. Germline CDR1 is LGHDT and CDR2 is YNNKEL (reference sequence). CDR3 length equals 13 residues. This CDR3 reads CASSLLAEGEQFF. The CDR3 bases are TGTGCCAGCAGCCTTTTAGCGGAAGGGGAGCAGTTCTTC.

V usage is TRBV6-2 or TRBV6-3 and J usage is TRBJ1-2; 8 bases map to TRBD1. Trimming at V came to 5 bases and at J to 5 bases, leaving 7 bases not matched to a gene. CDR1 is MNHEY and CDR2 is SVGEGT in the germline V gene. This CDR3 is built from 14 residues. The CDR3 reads CASSTRTGIYGYTF. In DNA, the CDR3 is TGTGCCAGCAGTACCCGGACAGGGATTTATGGCTACACCTTC.

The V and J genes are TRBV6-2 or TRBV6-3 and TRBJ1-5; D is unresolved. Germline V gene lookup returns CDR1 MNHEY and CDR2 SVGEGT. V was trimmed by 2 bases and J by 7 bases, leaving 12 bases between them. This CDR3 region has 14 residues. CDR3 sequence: CASSYVGLDQPQHF. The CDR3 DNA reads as TGTGCCAGCAGTTACGTGGGGTTGGACCAGCCCCAGCATTTT.

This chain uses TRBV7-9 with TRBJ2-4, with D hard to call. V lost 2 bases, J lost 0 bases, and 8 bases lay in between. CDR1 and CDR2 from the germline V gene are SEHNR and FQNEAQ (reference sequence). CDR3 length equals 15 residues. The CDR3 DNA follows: TGTGCCAGCAGCTTATCAGTCCAAGCCAAAAACATTCAGTACTTC. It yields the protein CASSLSVQAKNIQYF.

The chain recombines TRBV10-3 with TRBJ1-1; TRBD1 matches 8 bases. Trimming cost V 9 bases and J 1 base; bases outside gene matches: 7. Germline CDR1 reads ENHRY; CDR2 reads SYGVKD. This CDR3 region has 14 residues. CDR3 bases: TGTGCCATAACTACAGGGGGGGCGAACACTGAAGCTTTCTTT. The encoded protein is CAITTGGANTEAFF.

The CDR3 is CASSGDAGDNEKLFF. In DNA, the CDR3 is TGTGCCAGCTCAGGGGACGCCGGGGACAATGAAAAACTGTTTTTT. The chain has TRBV18 and TRBJ1-4; D perhaps matches TRBD1 (5 bases). The V gene lost 5 bases and the J gene lost 5 bases, with 15 bases spanning the gap. The CDR3 consists of 15 residues. Germline CDR1 and CDR2: KGHSH and LQKENI.

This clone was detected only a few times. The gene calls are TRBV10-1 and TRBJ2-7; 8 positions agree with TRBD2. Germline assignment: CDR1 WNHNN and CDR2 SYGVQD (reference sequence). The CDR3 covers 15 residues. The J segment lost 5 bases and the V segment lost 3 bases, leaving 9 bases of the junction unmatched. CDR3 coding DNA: TGCGCCAGCAGTGATCCCTCCGGGACTAGGAACGAGCAGTACTTC. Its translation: CASSDPSGTRNEQYF.

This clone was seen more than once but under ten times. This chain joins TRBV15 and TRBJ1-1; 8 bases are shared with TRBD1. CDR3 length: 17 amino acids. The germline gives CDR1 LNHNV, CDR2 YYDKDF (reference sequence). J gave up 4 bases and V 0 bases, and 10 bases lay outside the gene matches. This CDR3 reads CATSRDLLGTGGTEAFF. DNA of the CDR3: TGTGCCACCAGCAGAGATTTGTTGGGCACAGGGGGCACTGAAGCTTTCTTT.

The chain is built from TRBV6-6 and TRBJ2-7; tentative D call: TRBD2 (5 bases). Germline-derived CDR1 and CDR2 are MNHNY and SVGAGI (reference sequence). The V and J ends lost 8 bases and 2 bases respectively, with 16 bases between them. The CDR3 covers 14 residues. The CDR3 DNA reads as TGTGCCAGCTCGGTAGAGCGGTCCCCCTACGAGCAGTACTTC. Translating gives CASSVERSPYEQYF.

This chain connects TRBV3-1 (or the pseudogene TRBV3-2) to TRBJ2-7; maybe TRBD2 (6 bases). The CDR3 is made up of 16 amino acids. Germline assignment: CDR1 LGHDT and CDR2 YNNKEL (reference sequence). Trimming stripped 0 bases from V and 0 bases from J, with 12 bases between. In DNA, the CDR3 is TGTGCCAGCAGCCAAGAACGGCTAGCGTTCTCCTACGAGCAGTACTTC. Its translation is CASSQERLAFSYEQYF.

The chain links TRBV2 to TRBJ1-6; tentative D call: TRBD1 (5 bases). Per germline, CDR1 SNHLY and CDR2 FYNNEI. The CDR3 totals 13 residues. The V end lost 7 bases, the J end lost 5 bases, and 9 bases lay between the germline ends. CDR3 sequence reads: CASMVRDNSPLHF. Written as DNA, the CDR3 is TGTGCCAGCATGGTCAGGGATAATTCACCCCTCCACTTT.

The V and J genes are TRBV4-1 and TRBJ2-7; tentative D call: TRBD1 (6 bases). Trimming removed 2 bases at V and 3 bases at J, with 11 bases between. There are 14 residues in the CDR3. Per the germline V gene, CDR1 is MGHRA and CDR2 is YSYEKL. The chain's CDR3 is CASSQSPGDYEQYF. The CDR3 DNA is TGCGCCAGCAGCCAAAGTCCAGGGGACTACGAGCAGTACTTC.

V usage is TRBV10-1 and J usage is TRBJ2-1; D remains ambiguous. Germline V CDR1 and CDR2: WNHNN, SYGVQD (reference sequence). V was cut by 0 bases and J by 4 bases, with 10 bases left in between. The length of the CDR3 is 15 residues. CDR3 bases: TGCGCCAGCAGTGAGTCCGGCCCCTGGTACAATGAGCAGTTCTTC. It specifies CASSESGPWYNEQFF.

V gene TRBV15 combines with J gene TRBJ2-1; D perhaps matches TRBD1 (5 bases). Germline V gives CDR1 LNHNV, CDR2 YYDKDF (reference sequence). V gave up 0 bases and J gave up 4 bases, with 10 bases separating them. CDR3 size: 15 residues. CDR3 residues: CATSREGPRYNEQFF. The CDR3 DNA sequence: TGTGCCACCAGCAGAGAGGGGCCTAGATACAATGAGCAGTTCTTC.